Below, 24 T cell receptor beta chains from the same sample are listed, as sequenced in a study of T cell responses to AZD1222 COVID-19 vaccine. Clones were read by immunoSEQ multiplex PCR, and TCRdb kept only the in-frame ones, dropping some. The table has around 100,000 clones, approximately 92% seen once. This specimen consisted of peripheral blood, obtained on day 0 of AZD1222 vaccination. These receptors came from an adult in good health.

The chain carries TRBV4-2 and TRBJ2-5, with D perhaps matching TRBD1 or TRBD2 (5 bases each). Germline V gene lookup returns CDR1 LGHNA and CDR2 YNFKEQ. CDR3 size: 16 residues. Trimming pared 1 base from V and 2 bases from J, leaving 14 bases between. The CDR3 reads CASSQVRGRDQETQYF. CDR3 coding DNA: TGTGCCAGCAGCCAAGTTCGGGGCAGGGATCAAGAGACCCAGTACTTC.

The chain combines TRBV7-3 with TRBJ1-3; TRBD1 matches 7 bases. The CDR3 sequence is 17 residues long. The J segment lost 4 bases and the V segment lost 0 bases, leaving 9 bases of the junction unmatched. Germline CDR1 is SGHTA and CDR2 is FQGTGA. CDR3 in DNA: TGTGCCAGCAGCTTAACGGCGCAGGGGGTTATGGGAAACACCATATATTTT. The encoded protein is CASSLTAQGVMGNTIYF.

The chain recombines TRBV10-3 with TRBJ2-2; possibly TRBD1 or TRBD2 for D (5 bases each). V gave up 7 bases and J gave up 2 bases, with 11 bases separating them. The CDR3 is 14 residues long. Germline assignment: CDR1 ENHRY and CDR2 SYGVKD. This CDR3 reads CAIKRDRNTGELFF. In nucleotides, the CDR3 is TGTGCCATCAAGAGGGACCGCAACACCGGGGAGCTGTTTTTT.

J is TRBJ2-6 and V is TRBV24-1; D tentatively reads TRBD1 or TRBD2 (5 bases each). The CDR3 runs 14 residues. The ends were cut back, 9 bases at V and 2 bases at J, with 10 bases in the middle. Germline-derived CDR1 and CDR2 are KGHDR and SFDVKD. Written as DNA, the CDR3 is TGTGCCACCTCGGTGGGGGCTGGGGCCAACGTCCTGACTTTC. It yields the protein CATSVGAGANVLTF.

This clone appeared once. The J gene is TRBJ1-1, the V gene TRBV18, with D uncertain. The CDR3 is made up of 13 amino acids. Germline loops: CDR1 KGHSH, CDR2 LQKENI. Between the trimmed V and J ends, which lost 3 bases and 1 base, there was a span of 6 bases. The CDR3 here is CASSPSQNTEAFF. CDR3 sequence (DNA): TGTGCCAGCTCACCCTCTCAGAACACTGAAGCTTTCTTT.

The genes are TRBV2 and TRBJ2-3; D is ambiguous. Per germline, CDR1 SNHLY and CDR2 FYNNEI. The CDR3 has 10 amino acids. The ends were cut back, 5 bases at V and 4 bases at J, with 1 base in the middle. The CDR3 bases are TGTGCCAGCAGTCCAGATACGCAGTATTTT. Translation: CASSPDTQYF.

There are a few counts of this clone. Here the CDR3 DNA reads TGTGCCAGCACCCCACGCCCGCCAGGACTTTATAGCAATCAGCCCCAGCATTTT. Translating it yields CASTPRPPGLYSNQPQHF. The gene calls are TRBV27 and TRBJ1-5; unclear D gene. V lost 7 bases and J lost 0, with 22 bases in between. Germline V gene lookup returns CDR1 MNHEY and CDR2 SMNVEV (reference sequence). This CDR3 has 18 residues.

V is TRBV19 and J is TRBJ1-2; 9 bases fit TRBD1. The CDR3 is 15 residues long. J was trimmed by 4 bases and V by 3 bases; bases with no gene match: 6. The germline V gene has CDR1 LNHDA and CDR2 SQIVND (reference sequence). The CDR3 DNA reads TGTGCCAGTAGTATTGCGGGACAGGGCCTCTATGGCTACACCTTC. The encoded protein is CASSIAGQGLYGYTF.

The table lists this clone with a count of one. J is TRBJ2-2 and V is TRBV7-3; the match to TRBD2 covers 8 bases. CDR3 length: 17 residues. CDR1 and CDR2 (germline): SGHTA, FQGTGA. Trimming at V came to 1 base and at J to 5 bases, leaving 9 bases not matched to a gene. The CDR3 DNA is TGTGCCAGCAGCTTAAAGTTAGGCGGGAGGACGACCGGGGAGCTGTTTTTT. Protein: CASSLKLGGRTTGELFF.

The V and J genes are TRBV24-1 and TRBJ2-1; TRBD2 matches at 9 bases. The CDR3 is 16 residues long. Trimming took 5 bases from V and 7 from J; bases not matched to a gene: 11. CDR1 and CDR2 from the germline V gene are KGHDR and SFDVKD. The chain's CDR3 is CATSGGSGRNRNEQFF. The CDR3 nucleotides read TGTGCCACCAGTGGGGGTAGCGGGAGAAATCGAAATGAGCAGTTCTTC.

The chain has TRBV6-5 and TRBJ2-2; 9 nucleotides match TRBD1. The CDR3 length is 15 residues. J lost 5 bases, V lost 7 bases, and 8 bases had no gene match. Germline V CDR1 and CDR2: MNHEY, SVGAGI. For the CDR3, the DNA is TGTGCCAGCAACGAACAGGGGGCTGGGACCGGGGAGCTGTTTTTT. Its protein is CASNEQGAGTGELFF.

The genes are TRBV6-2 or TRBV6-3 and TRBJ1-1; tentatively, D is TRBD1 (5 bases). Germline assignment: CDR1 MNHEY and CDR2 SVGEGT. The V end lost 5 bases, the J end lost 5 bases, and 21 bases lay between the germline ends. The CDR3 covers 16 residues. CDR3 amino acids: CASSQGRVRVGTEAFF. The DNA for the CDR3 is TGTGCCAGCAGTCAGGGACGGGTGAGGGTTGGGACTGAAGCTTTCTTT.

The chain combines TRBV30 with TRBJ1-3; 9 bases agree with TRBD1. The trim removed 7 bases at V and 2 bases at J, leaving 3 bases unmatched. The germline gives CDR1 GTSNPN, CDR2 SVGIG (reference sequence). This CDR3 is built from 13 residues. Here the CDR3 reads CAFRQGAGNTIYF. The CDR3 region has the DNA TGTGCCTTCCGACAGGGGGCTGGAAACACCATATATTTT.

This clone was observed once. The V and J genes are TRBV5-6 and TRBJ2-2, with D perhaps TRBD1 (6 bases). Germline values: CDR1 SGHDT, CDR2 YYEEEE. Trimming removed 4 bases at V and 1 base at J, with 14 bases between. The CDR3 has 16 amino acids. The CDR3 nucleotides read TGTGCCAGCAGCACATGGACAGACCTGAACACCGGGGAGCTGTTTTTT. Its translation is CASSTWTDLNTGELFF. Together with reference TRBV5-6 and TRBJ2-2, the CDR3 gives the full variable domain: DAGVTQSPTHLIKTRGQQVTLRCSPKSGHDTVSWYQQALGQGPQFIFQYYEEEERQRGNFPDRFSGHQFPNYSSELNVNALLLGDSALYLCASSTWTDLNTGELFFGEGSRLTVL.

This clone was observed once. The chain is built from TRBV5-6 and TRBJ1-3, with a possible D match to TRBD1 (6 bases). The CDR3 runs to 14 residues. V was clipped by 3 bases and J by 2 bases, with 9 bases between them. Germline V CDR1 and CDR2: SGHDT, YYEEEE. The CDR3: CASSSPGAGNTIYF. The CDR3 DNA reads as TGTGCCAGCAGCTCTCCAGGGGCTGGAAACACCATATATTTT.

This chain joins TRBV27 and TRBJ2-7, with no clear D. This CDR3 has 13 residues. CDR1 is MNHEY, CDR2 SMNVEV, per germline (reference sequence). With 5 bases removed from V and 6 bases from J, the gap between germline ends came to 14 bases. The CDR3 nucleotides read TGTGCCAGCAGTCCCTCCCCGGGTGTCGAGCAGTACTTC. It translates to CASSPSPGVEQYF.

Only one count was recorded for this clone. DNA for the CDR3: TGTGCCAGCAGCTTAGAAGGGGCAGCGGGAGAGGACGAGCAGTACTTC. Encoded protein: CASSLEGAAGEDEQYF. This sequence joins TRBV7-2 and TRBJ2-7; 8 bases match TRBD2. With V trimmed by 1 base and J by 5 bases, 10 bases remained unmatched. Germline CDR1 SGHTA, CDR2 FQGNSA. The CDR3 is made up of 16 amino acids.

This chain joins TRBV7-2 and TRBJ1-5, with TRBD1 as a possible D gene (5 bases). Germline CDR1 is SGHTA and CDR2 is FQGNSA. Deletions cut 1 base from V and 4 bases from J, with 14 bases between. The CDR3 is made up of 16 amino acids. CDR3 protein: CASSLVPGTGNQPQHF. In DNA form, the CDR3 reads TGTGCCAGCAGCTTAGTCCCGGGGACGGGTAATCAGCCCCAGCATTTT.

The CDR3 spells CASSQDRVTTGELFF. CDR3 in DNA: TGTGCCAGCAGCCAAGATAGGGTAACCACCGGGGAGCTGTTTTTT. The J gene is TRBJ2-2, the V gene TRBV14; D gene ambiguous. Germline CDR1 reads SGHDN; CDR2 reads FVKESK. V gave up 0 bases and J gave up 4 bases, with 9 bases separating them. This CDR3 has 15 amino acids.

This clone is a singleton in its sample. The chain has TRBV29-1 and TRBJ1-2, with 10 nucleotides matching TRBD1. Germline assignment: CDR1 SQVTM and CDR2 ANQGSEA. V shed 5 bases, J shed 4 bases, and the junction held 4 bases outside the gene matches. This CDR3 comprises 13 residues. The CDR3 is CSVRQGAGYGYTF. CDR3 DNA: TGCAGCGTTCGACAGGGGGCAGGCTATGGCTACACCTTC.

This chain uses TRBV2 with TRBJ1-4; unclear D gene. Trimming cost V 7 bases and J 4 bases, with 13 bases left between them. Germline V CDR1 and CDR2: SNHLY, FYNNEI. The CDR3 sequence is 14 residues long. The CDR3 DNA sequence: TGTGCCAGCACAAGCTGGAGGGATAATGAAAAACTGTTTTTT. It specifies CASTSWRDNEKLFF.

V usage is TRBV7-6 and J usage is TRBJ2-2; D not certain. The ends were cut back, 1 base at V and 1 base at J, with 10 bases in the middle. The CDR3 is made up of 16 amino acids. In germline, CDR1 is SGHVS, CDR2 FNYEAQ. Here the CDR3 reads CASSLDWQLNTGELFF. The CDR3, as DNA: TGTGCCAGCAGCTTAGATTGGCAACTGAACACCGGGGAGCTGTTTTTT.

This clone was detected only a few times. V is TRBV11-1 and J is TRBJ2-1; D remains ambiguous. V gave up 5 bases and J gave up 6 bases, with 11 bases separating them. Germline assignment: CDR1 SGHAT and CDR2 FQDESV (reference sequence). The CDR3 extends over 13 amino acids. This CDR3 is CASSRELGNEQFF. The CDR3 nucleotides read TGTGCCAGCAGCCGAGAGCTGGGCAATGAGCAGTTCTTC.

The CDR3 is CASRGTGTYEQYF. The CDR3 DNA reads TGTGCCAGCAGGGGGACGGGGACCTACGAGCAGTACTTC. The rearrangement joins TRBV12-3 or TRBV12-4 to TRBJ2-7, with D perhaps being TRBD1 or TRBD2 (5 bases each). This CDR3 spans 13 amino acids. Deletions cut 6 bases from V and 2 bases from J, with 11 bases between.